This TCR beta chain was retrieved from a study of T-cell memory formation after mild COVID-19. Background on the study: TCR clusters were mostly donor specific. Study-level points and caveats: Second-wave clones peaking on day 37 lacked confirmed SARS-CoV-2 specificity. Among contracting clones, CD4+ were mainly CM/EM and CD8+ enriched in EMRA.

With respect to this clonotype: Its antigen is unknown.

TCRdb ran MiXCR on the 5' RACE reads and lists one entry per CDR3 protein. This sample has roughly 400,000 distinct CDR3 sequences, with roughly 18% found just once. The sequenced material came from PBMCs or a T cell subset sorted from them (not recorded which). This TCR came from a young man who had mild COVID-19 (a few samples of this study predate the infection). Cell type and time point are not known.

The CDR3 here is CASSPATGYGYTF. CDR3 DNA: TGTGCCAGCAGCCCGGCTACAGGCTATGGCTACACCTTC. V gene TRBV7-2 combines with J gene TRBJ1-2; possibly TRBD1 for D (5 bases). The CDR3 length is 13 residues. The V and J ends lost 5 bases and 4 bases respectively, with 11 bases between them. In germline, CDR1 is SGHTA, CDR2 FQGNSA.